The T cell receptor (beta chain) under discussion was sequenced for a study of blood T cell repertoires in COVID-19. The V and J ends lost 3 bases and 5 bases respectively, with 10 bases between them. The germline V gene has CDR1 SGHTA and CDR2 FQGNSA. This CDR3 has 13 residues. How the authors handled the data: Quantification of nucleated cells was approximated via reference gene primer amplification. Assay: immunoSEQ multiplex PCR; the TCRdb copy retains only in-frame clones and omits some. From that table come the V and J calls and clone size; the DNA was used to work out D and trimming. The table has a few hundred thousand clones, approximately 87% seen once.

The sequencing sample was made of peripheral blood. V and J are TRBV7-2 and TRBJ2-5; D not resolved. The source of this sequence is a woman aged 45-65 years who had recovered from COVID-19. DNA of the CDR3: TGTGCCAGCAGCTTTCAGCTGAGGGAGACCCAGTACTTC. Protein sequence: CASSFQLRETQYF. Complete variable domain (other parts from reference TRBV7-2 and TRBJ2-5): GAGVSQSPSNKVTEKGKDVELRCDPISGHTALYWYRQSLGQGLEFLIYFQGNSAPDKSGLPSDRFSAERTGGSVSTLTIQRTQQEDSAVYLCASSFQLRETQYFGPGTRLLVL.